A selection of T cell receptor beta chains follows, all from one sample in a study of blood T cell repertoires in COVID-19. Method: immunoSEQ multiplex PCR; TCRdb's copy keeps in-frame clones and lacks some. The sample shows fewer than 110,000 clones, around nine tenths of them seen only once. The sequencing sample was made of peripheral blood. The receptor set was obtained from a human donor in a cohort sampled during active COVID-19. CDR3s include the opening cysteine and the closing phenylalanine or tryptophan. Clone size, where shown, is once, few, many, or a class for clones that have expanded.

V,size,J,CDR3
TRBV25-1,NA,TRBJ2-1,CASSAAGHNEQFF
TRBV7-6,NA,TRBJ1-1,CASSLESGQGTLDTEAFF
TRBV6-4,once,TRBJ1-6,CASSEWADHNSPLHF
TRBV6-5,NA,TRBJ1-2,CASSLESRGQNYGYTF
TRBV3-1/TRBV3-2,NA,TRBJ1-1,CASSQPDIPNTEAFF
TRBV6-6,NA,TRBJ2-5,CASRDGGRRQETQYF
TRBV4-3,NA,TRBJ2-7,CASSPGTGVTYEQYF
TRBV28,NA,TRBJ1-2,CASQQGGYGYTF
TRBV6-2/TRBV6-3,NA,TRBJ1-1,CASSYWEGLNTEAFF
TRBV14,NA,TRBJ1-2,CASSQGTGNFYGYTF
TRBV10-2,NA,TRBJ1-2,CASSDWDRGYGYTF
TRBV9,once,TRBJ2-4,CASSVGGWASGRRAKNIQYF